The 30 T cell receptor beta chains listed next were all sequenced from one sample in a study of molecular identifiers for immune sequencing clone quantification (dated by TCRdb to the late 2010s). Library construction relied on PCR. Sequencing took place on a NextSeq 500. TCRdb trimmed public reads at Q25 via fastp, called clones via MiXCR and kept in-frame beta chains. Rows with a matching CDR3 protein are joined into one entry that keeps the most common DNA and genes. The table for this sample lists approximately 590,000 distinct CDR3 sequences; around 25% of them were counted only once. The ten largest clones take up about 0.8% of the sample. The sample taken for sequencing was naive CD8+ T cells from blood, with Jurkat cell RNA spiked in. What the cell subset or site label conveys for this sample: FACS-sorted CD8+CD4-CCR7+CD45RA+ naive T cells. These receptors originate from a human donor in good health. Some libraries in this study had Jurkat cell RNA spiked in.

In its sample, this clonotype was seen a few times. CDR3 in DNA: TGTGCCAGCAGCCCTCCGGGACGCCGAAGCTCCTACGAGCAGTACTTC. Protein product: CASSPPGRRSSYEQYF. The V and J genes are TRBV6-2 or TRBV6-3 and TRBJ2-7; either TRBD1 or TRBD2 may fit D (5 bases each). CDR3 length equals 16 residues. With 6 bases removed from V and 0 bases from J, the gap between germline ends came to 18 bases. Germline V CDR1 and CDR2: MNHEY, SVGEGT.

This clonotype has more than one count but fewer than ten. V usage is TRBV5-6 and J usage is TRBJ2-1; D remains unclear. Trimming took 3 bases from V and 10 from J, leaving 8 bases between them. From germline, CDR1 is SGHDT and CDR2 YYEEEE. The CDR3 is 11 residues long. DNA for the CDR3: TGTGCCAGCAGCTACCTTAGAGAGCAGTTCTTC. Protein product: CASSYLREQFF.

The chain recombines TRBV27 with TRBJ2-7; TRBD1 matches 10 bases. The J segment lost 4 bases and the V segment lost 6 bases, leaving 12 bases of the junction unmatched. In germline, CDR1 is MNHEY, CDR2 SMNVEV (reference sequence). The CDR3 extends over 16 amino acids. Here the CDR3 reads CASRPHEDRGGYEQYF. The CDR3 coding sequence is TGTGCCAGCAGACCCCATGAGGACAGGGGGGGGTACGAGCAGTACTTC.

Only a few counts were recorded for this clonotype. The chain couples TRBV28 to TRBJ2-1, with D perhaps TRBD1 or TRBD2 (5 bases each). The V and J ends lost 0 bases and 0 bases respectively, with 15 bases between them. Germline V CDR1 and CDR2: MDHEN, SYDVKM. The length of the CDR3 is 18 residues. The CDR3 spells CASSLWSGQISSYNEQFF. The CDR3 nucleotides read TGTGCCAGCAGTTTATGGTCGGGGCAGATCTCCTCCTACAATGAGCAGTTCTTC.

This clonotype has more than one count but fewer than ten. The rearrangement uses TRBV7-8 and TRBJ2-2, with no clear D. The CDR3 totals 15 residues. The germline V gene encodes CDR1 SGHVS and CDR2 FQNEAQ. V lost 3 bases and J lost 4, with 12 bases in between. CDR3: CASSFRVLGTGELFF. The DNA of the CDR3 is TGTGCCAGCAGCTTTAGAGTCCTCGGCACCGGGGAGCTGTTTTTT.

In regard to this clonotype: The junction departs from germline at one end; a sequencing error may be responsible. For the CDR3, the DNA is TGTGCCAGCAGCTTGTTGGCGTTGGGCAATCAGCCCCAGCATTTT. Translating gives CASSLLALGNQPQHF. This sequence joins TRBV5-3 and TRBJ1-5; D is ambiguous. TRBV5-3 is given ORF status, its function remaining uncertain. The CDR3 runs 15 residues.

This clonotype was seen only a few times. A much larger clone lies a single base off, so this may be a read error. The V and J genes are TRBV7-2 and TRBJ2-4; D unclear. V was cut by 8 bases and J by 5 bases, with 22 bases left in between. The CDR3 has 16 amino acids. The germline CDR1 and CDR2 sequences are SGHTA and FQGNSA. The CDR3 is CASGLTRAFPENIQYF. CDR3 in DNA: TGTGCCAGCGGCCTAACACGGGCGTTTCCGGAAAACATTCAGTACTTC.

Of note for this clonotype: This may stem from a read error, because a much larger clone lies one nucleotide away. Here the CDR3 omits its conserved ending phenylalanine or tryptophan, so a read error is the likely source. V usage is TRBV30 and J usage is TRBJ1-1; D perhaps matches TRBD1 (5 bases). Germline V gives CDR1 GTSNPN, CDR2 SVGIG (reference sequence). V dropped 2 bases and J dropped 0 bases, with 13 bases sitting between them. CDR3 length: 15 residues. Written as DNA, the CDR3 is TGTGCCTGGAGTCCACCCGACAGCATGAACACTGAAGCTTTCTAT. Its protein is CAWSPPDSMNTEAFY.

V and J are TRBV2 and TRBJ1-2; D may be TRBD1 (5 bases). This CDR3 is built from 15 residues. Trimming pared 4 bases from V and 6 bases from J, leaving 18 bases between. CDR1 is SNHLY, CDR2 FYNNEI, per germline. CDR3 nucleotide sequence: TGTGCCAGCAGTGCACGGACGTGGGGAGGGGATGGCTACACCTTC. It codes for CASSARTWGGDGYTF.

A few counts support this clonotype. This could be a read error, since a much larger clone is one nucleotide away. The genes are TRBV29-1 and TRBJ2-1; 9 bases line up with TRBD1. The CDR3 spans 14 residues. Germline V gene lookup returns CDR1 SQVTM and CDR2 ANQGSEA. CDR3 sequence (DNA): TGCGGCGGCCAAGGACAGGGGTCCTACAATGAGCAGTTCTTC. This encodes CGGQGQGSYNEQFF.

This clonotype appeared many times. The genes are TRBV29-1 and TRBJ2-2; possibly TRBD1 for D (5 bases). Trimming removed 4 bases from V and 5 bases from J, with 8 bases in between. Per the germline V gene, CDR1 is SQVTM and CDR2 is ANQGSEA. The CDR3 totals 12 residues. CDR3 DNA: TGCAGCGTTGTTAAGGGGACCGGGGAGCTGTTTTTT. Translation: CSVVKGTGELFF.

This clonotype was recorded only once. Being one base from a much bigger clone, this may be a read error. This chain links TRBV2 with TRBJ2-7; TRBD2 matches at 9 bases. The CDR3 sequence is 16 residues long. Trimming cost V 8 bases and J 3 bases; bases outside gene matches: 14. Germline-derived CDR1 and CDR2 are SNHLY and FYNNEI. The CDR3 sequence: CASGPGRAGGIYEQYF. The CDR3 region has the DNA TGTGCCAGCGGCCCGGGACGAGCGGGGGGCATCTACGAGCAGTACTTC.

On this clonotype: A much bigger clone sits one base away, suggesting this may be a read error. The V and J genes are TRBV20-1 and TRBJ1-5, with 7 positions matching TRBD1. CDR1 and CDR2 from the germline V gene are DFQATT and SNEGSKA (reference sequence). This CDR3 is 16 amino acids long. CDR3 sequence (DNA): TGCTGTGCTAGAGATACAGGGGTGGATTCCAATCAGCCCCAGCATTTT. Translation gives CCARDTGVDSNQPQHF.

This clonotype was seen more than once but under ten times. This chain joins TRBV27 and TRBJ1-4; D not certain. V gave up 6 bases and J gave up 3 bases, with 11 bases separating them. The CDR3 runs 14 residues. The germline V gene has CDR1 MNHEY and CDR2 SMNVEV (reference sequence). The CDR3 DNA follows: TGTGCCAGCAGCCCCCTCCCGGCTAATGAAAAACTGTTTTTT. Its protein product is CASSPLPANEKLFF.

The chain uses TRBV7-2 and TRBJ2-7; 9 nucleotides match TRBD1. Germline lookup yields CDR1 SGHTA and CDR2 FQGNSA. After removal of 6 bases from V and 6 bases from J, the junction contained 12 bases not matched to a gene. The CDR3 extends over 15 amino acids. The CDR3 coding sequence is TGTGCCAGCAGGACCCGGGACAGGGATGGGCTCGAGCAGTACTTC. This sequence encodes CASRTRDRDGLEQYF.

The table lists this clonotype with a few counts. The rearrangement links TRBV19 to TRBJ2-1; no firm D call. The V gene lost 7 bases and the J gene lost 1 base, with 8 bases spanning the gap. The CDR3 spans 13 residues. Per germline, CDR1 LNHDA and CDR2 SQIVND (reference sequence). CDR3 sequence reads: CASTSQSYNEQFF. The CDR3 coding sequence is TGTGCCAGTACATCCCAGTCCTACAATGAGCAGTTCTTC.

The sample holds a few counts of this clonotype. J is TRBJ1-1 and V is TRBV30; possible D gene TRBD1, 6 bases. The germline V gene encodes CDR1 GTSNPN and CDR2 SVGIG (reference sequence). The CDR3 is 12 amino acids. V was trimmed by 2 bases and J by 7 bases, leaving 11 bases between them. CDR3 loop: CAWSPGGVEAFF. For the CDR3, the DNA is TGTGCCTGGAGTCCGGGGGGCGTTGAAGCTTTCTTT.

With regard to this clonotype: A much larger clonotype is one base distant, so this may be a read error. The V and J genes are TRBV7-8 and TRBJ1-1; D may be TRBD1 (5 bases). The CDR3 length is 16 residues. The germline V gene has CDR1 SGHVS and CDR2 FQNEAQ. This chain's CDR3 is CAGSQLTFGGVTEAFF. The DNA of the CDR3 is TGTGCCGGCAGCCAACTTACGTTCGGAGGGGTCACTGAAGCTTTCTTT.

This clonotype showed up many times. This chain joins TRBV5-4 and TRBJ1-5; D remains ambiguous. V was cut by 4 bases and J by 0 bases, with 8 bases left in between. The CDR3 loop spans 14 amino acids. Germline V gene sequence: CDR1 SGHNT, CDR2 YYREEE (reference sequence). The CDR3 sequence is CASSVRYSNQPQHF. DNA of the CDR3: TGTGCCAGCAGCGTAAGGTATAGCAATCAGCCCCAGCATTTT.

This clonotype was found many times. The chain uses TRBV15 and TRBJ1-4; 8 bases map to TRBD1. J lost 0 bases, V lost 4 bases, and 4 bases had no gene match. This CDR3 has 16 residues. Germline-derived CDR1 and CDR2 are LNHNV and YYDKDF (reference sequence). The CDR3 here is CATSKTGAATNEKLFF. CDR3 in DNA: TGTGCCACCAGCAAGACAGGGGCCGCAACTAATGAAAAACTGTTTTTT.

The rearrangement joins TRBV5-1 to TRBJ2-3, with 12 bases fitting TRBD2. CDR3 size: 16 residues. Unmatched junction bases numbered 9, after V lost 5 bases and J lost 5 bases. From germline, CDR1 is SGHRS and CDR2 YFSETQ. The chain's CDR3 is CASSRASGGAIDTQYF. In DNA, the CDR3 is TGCGCCAGCAGTAGGGCTAGCGGGGGGGCCATAGATACGCAGTATTTT.

Worth noting for this clonotype: Being one base from a much bigger clone, this may be a read error. This chain links TRBV6-2 or TRBV6-3 with TRBJ2-3; D is possibly TRBD1 or TRBD2 (5 bases each). In germline, CDR1 is MNHEY, CDR2 SVGEGT. There are 15 residues in the CDR3. CDR3 in DNA: TGTGCCAGCCTATCGGGGCCCTATGACACAGATACGCTGTATTTT. This encodes CASLSGPYDTDTLYF.

Only one count was recorded for this clonotype. This could be a read error, since a much larger clone is one nucleotide away. The chain employs TRBV6-2 or TRBV6-3 and TRBJ2-1; D is uncertain. The CDR3 totals 15 residues. Germline lookup yields CDR1 MNHEY and CDR2 SVGEGT. V shed 4 bases and J shed 2 bases, with 12 bases lying between them. In DNA, the CDR3 is TGTGCCAGCAGTTCGAAGGGCAGCACCTACAATGAGCAGTTCTTC. Translated: CASSSKGSTYNEQFF.

This clonotype has at least ten counts. The CDR3 nucleotides read TGTGCCAGCAGCTTAGGATGGGACAAAGCTTTCTTT. Protein sequence: CASSLGWDKAFF. The genes are TRBV7-9 and TRBJ1-1, with D perhaps TRBD1 (6 bases). Germline values: CDR1 SEHNR, CDR2 FQNEAQ (reference sequence). CDR3 length: 12 residues. V was clipped by 1 base and J by 9 bases, with 9 bases between them. Supplemented by reference TRBV7-9 and TRBJ1-1, the full variable domain reads DTGVSQNPRHKITKRGQNVTFRCDPISEHNRLYWYRQTLGQGPEFLTYFQNEAQLEKSRLLSDRFSAERPKGSFSTLEIQRTEQGDSAMYLCASSLGWDKAFFGQGTRLTVV.

The J gene is TRBJ2-1, the V gene TRBV20-1; D might be TRBD2 (5 bases). Trimming removed 3 bases at V and 7 bases at J, with 25 bases between. The CDR3 contains 17 residues. CDR1 and CDR2 from the germline V gene are DFQATT and SNEGSKA (reference sequence). CDR3 bases: TGCAGTGCTAGGCCGGTTTTGTCGGGCCCGGGGAAGAATGAGCAGTTCTTC. This sequence encodes CSARPVLSGPGKNEQFF.

This clonotype was found many times. This chain connects TRBV7-2 to TRBJ1-6; possible D gene TRBD1, 5 bases. Germline assignment: CDR1 SGHTA and CDR2 FQGNSA. V gave up 4 bases and J gave up 7 bases, with 14 bases separating them. This CDR3 is built from 15 residues. The CDR3 coding sequence is TGTGCCAGCAGCTCCAGGGTAGCGGAGAATTCACCCCTCCACTTT. Its translation is CASSSRVAENSPLHF.

The chain joins TRBV4-1 to TRBJ1-5; D possibly corresponds to TRBD1 (5 bases). The V end was cut by 1 base, the J end by 7 bases, with 11 bases between. This CDR3 spans 14 amino acids. Germline values: CDR1 MGHRA, CDR2 YSYEKL. DNA for the CDR3: TGCGCCAGCAGCCAAGGGAGGGACGGGCAGCCCCAGCATTTT. Amino acid sequence: CASSQGRDGQPQHF.

In the case of this clonotype: The junction departs from the called germline gene at one end, perhaps through a read error. The rearrangement uses TRBV20-1 and TRBJ2-7; 10 bases align to TRBD2. The CDR3 covers 16 residues. CDR1 is DFQATT and CDR2 is SNEGSKA in the germline V gene (reference sequence). The CDR3: CSARRSGGASGYGQYF. The CDR3 DNA reads TGCAGTGCTAGGCGGAGCGGGGGGGCTTCGGGATACGGGCAGTACTTC.

Concerning this clonotype itself: A clone one base away is much larger, so this may be a read error. The CDR3 nucleotides are TGCGCCAGCGGCCAAGATCCATCGATCGCAACTAATGAAAAACTGTTTTTT. This translates into CASGQDPSIATNEKLFF. The V and J genes are TRBV4-1 and TRBJ1-4, with D unclear. Germline CDR1 reads MGHRA; CDR2 reads YSYEKL. The CDR3 loop spans 17 amino acids.

This chain uses TRBV20-1 with TRBJ2-3; perhaps TRBD2 as D (6 bases). The CDR3 covers 13 residues. CDR1 and CDR2 from the germline V gene are DFQATT and SNEGSKA (reference sequence). The CDR3 nucleotides are TGCAGGGACGGGGGACTGGGCACAGATACGCAGTATTTT. This sequence encodes CRDGGLGTDTQYF.